This entry describes one T cell receptor beta chain. The source of the sample is a study of cytomegalovirus exposure and HLA in healthy donors. The donors were part of the approximately 120-subject validation cohort, which stood apart from the roughly 670-subject first cohort. Germline values: CDR1 MGHRA, CDR2 YSYEKL. With V trimmed by 3 bases and J by 1 base, 8 bases remained unmatched. The CDR3 is made up of 16 amino acids. Using immunoSEQ multiplex PCR, the repertoire was profiled, and TCRdb retains in-frame clones only, with some absent. The repertoire holds about 98,000 clones, with about 90% as singletons.

The receptor's source is a man aged 18-30 years in good health and CMV-seropositive. Sequenced input: PBMCs. V usage is TRBV4-1 and J usage is TRBJ2-7, with 8 bases identical to TRBD2. The CDR3 sequence is CASSQEGLVPSYEQYF. DNA for the CDR3: TGCGCCAGCAGCCAGGAGGGACTAGTCCCTTCCTACGAGCAGTACTTC.